This section outlines one TCR beta chain sequence together with its context. The V end lost 0 bases, the J end lost 1 base, and 13 bases lay between the germline ends. The CDR3 runs 16 residues. Germline V gene data show CDR1 as SGHDT and CDR2 as YYEEEE. These data belong to a study of blood T cell repertoires in COVID-19. The overall study: Acute-phase and convalescent COVID-19 samples originated in the United States, Italy and Spain. PBMCs, B-cell-depleted T cells, or T cells were the source of the cDNA or gDNA that made up the material.

Source study methods: Amplified reference gene primers provided the basis for estimating nucleated cell counts. The assay was immunoSEQ multiplex PCR, and TCRdb's table has in-frame clones only and misses some. Clone size and V and J calls were adopted from that table, with D and trimming inferred from the DNA. In the table there are approximately 230,000 clones, around 83% of which are singletons. The sequence came from a man aged 80 or over with acute or convalescent COVID-19. The material sequenced was peripheral blood. V usage is TRBV5-6 and J usage is TRBJ1-2; TRBD1 might be the D (5 bases). CDR3 DNA: TGTGCCAGCAGCTTGGGGTCATGGGGCGGTAACTATGGCTACACCTTC. Translated: CASSLGSWGGNYGYTF.